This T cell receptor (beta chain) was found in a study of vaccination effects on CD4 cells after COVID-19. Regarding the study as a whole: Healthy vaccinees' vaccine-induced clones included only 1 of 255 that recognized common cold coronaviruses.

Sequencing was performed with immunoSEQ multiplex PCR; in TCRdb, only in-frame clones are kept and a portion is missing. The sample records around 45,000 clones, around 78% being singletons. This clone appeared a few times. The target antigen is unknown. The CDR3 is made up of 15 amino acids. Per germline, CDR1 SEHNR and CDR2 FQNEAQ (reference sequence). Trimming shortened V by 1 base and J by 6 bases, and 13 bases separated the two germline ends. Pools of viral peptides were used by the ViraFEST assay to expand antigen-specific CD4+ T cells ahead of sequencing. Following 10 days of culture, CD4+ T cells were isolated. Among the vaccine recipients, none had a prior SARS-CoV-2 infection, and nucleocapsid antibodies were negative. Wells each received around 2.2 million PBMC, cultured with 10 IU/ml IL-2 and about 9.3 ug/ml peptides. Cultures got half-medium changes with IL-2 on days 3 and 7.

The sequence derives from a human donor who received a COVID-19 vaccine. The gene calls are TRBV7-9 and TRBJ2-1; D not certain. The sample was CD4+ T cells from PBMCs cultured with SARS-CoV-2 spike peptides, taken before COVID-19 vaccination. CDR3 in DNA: TGTGCCAGCAGCTTAGGTACGGCCCCGCCCAATGAGCAGTTCTTC. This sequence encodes CASSLGTAPPNEQFF. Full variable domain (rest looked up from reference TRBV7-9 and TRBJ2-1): DTGVSQNPRHKITKRGQNVTFRCDPISEHNRLYWYRQTLGQGPEFLTYFQNEAQLEKSRLLSDRFSAERPKGSFSTLEIQRTEQGDSAMYLCASSLGTAPPNEQFFGPGTRLTVL.